This section outlines one T cell receptor beta chain sequence together with its context. This CDR3 comprises 18 residues. The germline gives CDR1 SGHTA, CDR2 FQGNSA. After removal of 3 bases from V and 0 bases from J, the junction contained 10 bases not matched to a gene. Assay used: immunoSEQ multiplex PCR; TCRdb lists only in-frame clones, some missing. The sample yields 400,000 or so clones, roughly 88% seen once. The data derive from a study of blood T cell repertoires in COVID-19. The TCR sequence derives from a man aged 18 to 30 who had recovered from COVID-19. What was sequenced was PBMCs or T cells enriched from blood (not recorded which). This sequence joins TRBV7-2 and TRBJ1-1; 10 bases agree with TRBD1. In DNA form, the CDR3 reads TGTGCCAGCAGCTTCACCGGGACAGGGGAACGCTTGAACACTGAAGCTTTCTTT. Protein sequence: CASSFTGTGERLNTEAFF. Together with reference TRBV7-2 and TRBJ1-1, the CDR3 gives the full variable domain: GAGVSQSPSNKVTEKGKDVELRCDPISGHTALYWYRQSLGQGLEFLIYFQGNSAPDKSGLPSDRFSAERTGGSVSTLTIQRTQQEDSAVYLCASSFTGTGERLNTEAFFGQGTRLTVV.